A selection of T cell receptor beta chains follows, all from one sample in a study of CDR3 diversity in severe acne. TCRdb reprocessed the PCR reads via MiXCR and lists one record per CDR3 protein. The sample includes around 85,000 distinct CDR3 sequences, roughly 49% of them seen just once. Material: blood. These receptors all stem from a male donor with severe acne vulgaris. Each CDR3 is given with its conserved first and last residue. The D gene is left open where the match is weak. Clone size is shown for a subset of rows, as once, few, many or a class of expanded clone.

D gene: NA
V gene: TRBV2
J gene: TRBJ1-1
clone size: many
CDR3 protein: CASSPDMNTEAFF
CDR3 DNA: TGTGCCAGCAGTCCAGATATGAACACTGAAGCTTTCTTT

D gene: NA
V gene: TRBV19
J gene: TRBJ1-6
clone size: many
CDR3 protein: CASSNRGLTSPLHF
CDR3 DNA: TGTGCCAGTAGTAACCGGGGCCTTACTTCACCCCTCCACTTT

D gene: NA
V gene: TRBV5-1
J gene: TRBJ2-3
clone size: few
CDR3 protein: CASSLTRVVDLDTQYF
CDR3 DNA: TGCGCCAGCAGCTTGACCCGGGTAGTCGACTTGGATACGCAGTATTTT

D gene: TRBD2
V gene: TRBV4-1
J gene: TRBJ2-1
clone size: NA
CDR3 protein: CASSQEAGLASNEQFF
CDR3 DNA: TGCGCCAGCAGCCAAGAGGCGGGACTAGCGTCCAATGAGCAGTTCTTC

D gene: TRBD2
V gene: TRBV6-5
J gene: TRBJ2-7
clone size: many
CDR3 protein: CASRLLAGGAYEQYF
CDR3 DNA: TGTGCCAGCAGGCTACTAGCGGGAGGGGCCTACGAGCAGTACTTC

D gene: TRBD2
V gene: TRBV24-1
J gene: TRBJ2-2
clone size: medium-sized
CDR3 protein: CATSDLSLAGQTGELFF
CDR3 DNA: TGTGCCACCAGTGATTTAAGTCTAGCGGGACAAACCGGGGAGCTGTTTTTT

D gene: NA
V gene: TRBV29-1
J gene: TRBJ2-7
clone size: once
CDR3 protein: CSVLVSYEQYF
CDR3 DNA: TGCAGCGTGTTAGTCTCTTACGAGCAGTACTTC

D gene: NA
V gene: TRBV5-1
J gene: TRBJ1-5
clone size: many
CDR3 protein: CASSLDPNQPQHF
CDR3 DNA: TGCGCCAGCAGCTTGGACCCGAATCAGCCCCAGCATTTT

D gene: NA
V gene: TRBV4-2
J gene: TRBJ2-2
clone size: NA
CDR3 protein: CASRGGLSPTGELFF
CDR3 DNA: TGTGCCAGCAGAGGAGGACTTTCTCCCACCGGGGAGCTGTTTTTT

D gene: TRBD1
V gene: TRBV7-9
J gene: TRBJ2-3
clone size: NA
CDR3 protein: CASSTGGSDTQYF
CDR3 DNA: TGTGCCAGCTCAACAGGGGGGTCAGATACGCAGTATTTT

D gene: NA
V gene: TRBV7-9
J gene: TRBJ1-1
clone size: NA
CDR3 protein: CASSLLRLSDTEAFF
CDR3 DNA: TGTGCCAGCAGCTTATTAAGGTTGTCGGACACTGAAGCTTTCTTT

D gene: TRBD2
V gene: TRBV6-4
J gene: TRBJ2-1
clone size: many
CDR3 protein: CASSDQAGSYNEQFF
CDR3 DNA: TGTGCCAGCAGTGACCAAGCGGGATCCTACAATGAGCAGTTCTTC

D gene: NA
V gene: TRBV5-5
J gene: TRBJ2-5
clone size: NA
CDR3 protein: CASLYQETQYF
CDR3 DNA: TGTGCCAGCTTGTACCAAGAGACCCAGTACTTC

D gene: NA
V gene: TRBV7-6
J gene: TRBJ2-5
clone size: medium-sized
CDR3 protein: CASSLGTETQYF
CDR3 DNA: TGTGCCAGCAGCTTAGGAACGGAGACCCAGTACTTC

D gene: NA
V gene: TRBV3-1
J gene: TRBJ1-3
clone size: few
CDR3 protein: CASSPYRNTIYF
CDR3 DNA: TGTGCCAGCAGCCCTTACCGAAACACCATATATTTT

D gene: TRBD2
V gene: TRBV19
J gene: TRBJ2-3
clone size: few
CDR3 protein: CASGGPGLAVNTDTQYF
CDR3 DNA: TGTGCCAGTGGGGGACCGGGACTAGCAGTTAATACAGATACGCAGTATTTT

D gene: NA
V gene: TRBV14
J gene: TRBJ2-1
clone size: NA
CDR3 protein: CASSQGTWNRYNEQFF
CDR3 DNA: TGTGCCAGCAGCCAAGGGACGTGGAACCGGTACAATGAGCAGTTCTTC

D gene: NA
V gene: TRBV7-9
J gene: TRBJ1-2
clone size: once
CDR3 protein: CASSLDLINYGYTF
CDR3 DNA: TGTGCCAGCAGCTTAGACTTGATTAACTATGGCTACACCTTC

D gene: NA
V gene: TRBV5-1
J gene: TRBJ1-5
clone size: many
CDR3 protein: CASSSDGDNQPQHF
CDR3 DNA: TGCGCCAGCAGCTCGGACGGCGACAATCAGCCCCAGCATTTT

D gene: NA
V gene: TRBV14
J gene: TRBJ1-6
clone size: many
CDR3 protein: CASGQPNSPLHF
CDR3 DNA: TGTGCCAGCGGTCAGCCTAATTCACCCCTCCACTTT

D gene: NA
V gene: TRBV29-1
J gene: TRBJ2-1
clone size: NA
CDR3 protein: CSVQLRGEQFF
CDR3 DNA: TGCAGCGTGCAACTTCGAGGGGAGCAGTTCTTC

D gene: TRBD1
V gene: TRBV9
J gene: TRBJ2-7
clone size: NA
CDR3 protein: CASSVSGTGVYEQYF
CDR3 DNA: TGTGCCAGCAGCGTATCCGGGACAGGGGTCTACGAGCAGTACTTC